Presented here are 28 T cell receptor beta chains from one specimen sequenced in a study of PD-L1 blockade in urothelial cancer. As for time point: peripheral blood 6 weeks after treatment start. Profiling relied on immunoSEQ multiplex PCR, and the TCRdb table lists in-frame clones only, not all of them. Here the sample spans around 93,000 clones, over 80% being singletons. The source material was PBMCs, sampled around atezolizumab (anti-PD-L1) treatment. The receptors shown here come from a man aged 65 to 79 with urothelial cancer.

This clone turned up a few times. CDR3 sequence reads: CASQRTGFGNTEAFF. CDR3 sequence (DNA): TGTGCCAGCCAACGGACAGGTTTTGGGAACACTGAAGCTTTCTTT. The chain recombines TRBV2 with TRBJ1-1, with TRBD1 matching 7 bases. Germline assignment: CDR1 SNHLY and CDR2 FYNNEI. V lost 8 bases and J lost 1; bases outside the gene matches: 10. There are 15 residues in the CDR3.

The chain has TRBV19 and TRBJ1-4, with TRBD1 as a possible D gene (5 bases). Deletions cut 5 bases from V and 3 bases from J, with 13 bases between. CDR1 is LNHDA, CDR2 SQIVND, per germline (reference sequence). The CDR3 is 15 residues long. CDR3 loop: CASSPRAGANEKLFF. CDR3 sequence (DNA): TGTGCCAGTAGTCCCAGGGCGGGGGCTAATGAAAAACTGTTTTTT.

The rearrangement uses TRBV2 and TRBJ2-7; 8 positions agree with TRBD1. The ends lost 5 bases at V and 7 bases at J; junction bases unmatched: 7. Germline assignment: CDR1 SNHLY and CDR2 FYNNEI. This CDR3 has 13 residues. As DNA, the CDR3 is TGTGCCAGCAGTATTTTGACAGGGGAAGAGCAGTACTTC. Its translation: CASSILTGEEQYF.

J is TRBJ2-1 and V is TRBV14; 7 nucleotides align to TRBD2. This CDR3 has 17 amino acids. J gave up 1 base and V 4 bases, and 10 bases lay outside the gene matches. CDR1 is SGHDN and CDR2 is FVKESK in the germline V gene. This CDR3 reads CASSPFASGSSYNEQFF. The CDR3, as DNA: TGTGCCAGCAGCCCTTTTGCTAGCGGTTCTTCCTACAATGAGCAGTTCTTC.

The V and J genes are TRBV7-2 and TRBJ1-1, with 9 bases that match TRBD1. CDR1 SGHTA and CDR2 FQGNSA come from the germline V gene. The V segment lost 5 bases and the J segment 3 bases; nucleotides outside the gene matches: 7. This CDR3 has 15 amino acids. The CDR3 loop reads CASSPRGQGYTEAFF. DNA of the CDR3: TGTGCCAGCAGCCCCAGGGGACAGGGCTACACTGAAGCTTTCTTT.

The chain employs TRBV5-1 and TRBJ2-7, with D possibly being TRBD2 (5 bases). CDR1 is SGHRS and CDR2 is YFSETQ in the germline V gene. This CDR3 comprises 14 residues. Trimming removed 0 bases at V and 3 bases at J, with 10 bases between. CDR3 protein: CASSLDRGFYEQYF. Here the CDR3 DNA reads TGCGCCAGCAGCTTGGACCGCGGGTTCTACGAGCAGTACTTC.

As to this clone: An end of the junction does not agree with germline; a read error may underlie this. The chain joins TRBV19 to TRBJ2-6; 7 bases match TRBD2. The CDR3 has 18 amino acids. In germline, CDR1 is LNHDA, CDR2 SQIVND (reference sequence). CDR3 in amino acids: CASSIGGGLHSEANVLTF. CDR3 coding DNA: TGTGCCAGTAGTATAGGGGGGGGACTCCATTCTGAGGCCAACGTCCTGACTTTC.

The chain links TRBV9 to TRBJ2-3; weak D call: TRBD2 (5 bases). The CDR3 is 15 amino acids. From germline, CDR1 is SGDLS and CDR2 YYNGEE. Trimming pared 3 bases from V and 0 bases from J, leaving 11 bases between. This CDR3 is CASSAGGYSTDTQYF. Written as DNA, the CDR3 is TGTGCCAGCAGCGCCGGCGGGTACAGCACAGATACGCAGTATTTT.

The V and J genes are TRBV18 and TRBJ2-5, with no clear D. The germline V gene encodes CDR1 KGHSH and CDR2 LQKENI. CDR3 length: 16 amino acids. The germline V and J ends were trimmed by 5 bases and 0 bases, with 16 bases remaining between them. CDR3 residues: CASSVRRVTYQETQYF. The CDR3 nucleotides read TGTGCCAGCTCAGTGCGCCGGGTGACCTACCAAGAGACCCAGTACTTC.

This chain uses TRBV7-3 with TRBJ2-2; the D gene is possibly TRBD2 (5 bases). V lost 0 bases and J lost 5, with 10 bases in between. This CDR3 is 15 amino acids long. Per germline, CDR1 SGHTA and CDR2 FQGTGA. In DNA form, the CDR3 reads TGTGCCAGCAGCTTAACGTTGAGAGGGACCGGGGAGCTGTTTTTT. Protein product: CASSLTLRGTGELFF.

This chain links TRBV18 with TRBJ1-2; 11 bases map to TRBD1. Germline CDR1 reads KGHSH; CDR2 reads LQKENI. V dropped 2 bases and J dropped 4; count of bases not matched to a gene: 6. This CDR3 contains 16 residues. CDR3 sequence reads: CASSPIGQGATYGYTF. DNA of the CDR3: TGTGCCAGCTCACCAATAGGACAGGGGGCTACCTATGGCTACACCTTC.

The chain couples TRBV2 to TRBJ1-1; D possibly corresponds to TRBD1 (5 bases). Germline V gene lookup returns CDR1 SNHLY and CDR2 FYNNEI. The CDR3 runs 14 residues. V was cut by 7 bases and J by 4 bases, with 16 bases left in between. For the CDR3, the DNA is TGTGCCAGCACCACGGTGGGGGGTGGCACTGAAGCTTTCTTT. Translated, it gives CASTTVGGGTEAFF.

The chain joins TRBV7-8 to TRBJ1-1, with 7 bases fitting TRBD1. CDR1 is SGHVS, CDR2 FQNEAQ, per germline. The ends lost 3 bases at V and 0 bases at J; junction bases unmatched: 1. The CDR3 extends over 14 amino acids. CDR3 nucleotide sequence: TGTGCCAGCAGCTTGGGGACAGTGAACACTGAAGCTTTCTTT. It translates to CASSLGTVNTEAFF. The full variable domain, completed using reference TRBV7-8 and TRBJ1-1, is GAGVSQSPRYKVAKRGQDVALRCDPISGHVSLFWYQQALGQGPEFLTYFQNEAQLDKSGLPSDRFFAERPEGSVSTLKIQRTQQEDSAVYLCASSLGTVNTEAFFGQGTRLTVV.

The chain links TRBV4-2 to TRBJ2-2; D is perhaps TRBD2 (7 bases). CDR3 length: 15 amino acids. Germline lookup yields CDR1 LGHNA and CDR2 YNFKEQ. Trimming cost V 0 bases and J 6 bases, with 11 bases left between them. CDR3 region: CASSQEGGQAGELFF. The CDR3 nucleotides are TGTGCCAGCAGCCAAGAGGGGGGGCAAGCCGGGGAGCTGTTTTTT.

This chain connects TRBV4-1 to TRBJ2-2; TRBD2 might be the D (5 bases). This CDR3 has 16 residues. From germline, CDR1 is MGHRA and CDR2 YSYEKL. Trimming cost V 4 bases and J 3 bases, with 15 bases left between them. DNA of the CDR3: TGCGCCAGCAGCCCAGGTGCGGGCGGCTACACCGGGGAGCTGTTTTTT. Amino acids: CASSPGAGGYTGELFF.

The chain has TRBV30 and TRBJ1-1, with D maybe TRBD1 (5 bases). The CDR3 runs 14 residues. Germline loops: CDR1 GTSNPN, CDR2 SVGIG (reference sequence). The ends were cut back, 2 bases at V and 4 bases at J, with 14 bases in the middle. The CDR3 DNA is TGTGCCTGGAGTCGGATAGGGGATGGCACTGAAGCTTTCTTT. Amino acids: CAWSRIGDGTEAFF. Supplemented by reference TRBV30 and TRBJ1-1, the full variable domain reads SQTIHQWPATLVQPVGSPLSLECTVEGTSNPNLYWYRQAAGRGLQLLFYSVGIGQISSEVPQNLSASRPQDRQFILSSKKLLLSDSGFYLCAWSRIGDGTEAFFGQGTRLTVV.

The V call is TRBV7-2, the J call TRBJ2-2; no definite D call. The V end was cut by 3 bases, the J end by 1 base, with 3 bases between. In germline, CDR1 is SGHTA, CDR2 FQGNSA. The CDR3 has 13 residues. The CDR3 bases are TGTGCCAGCAGCTTCAGGAACACCGGGGAGCTGTTTTTT. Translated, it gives CASSFRNTGELFF.

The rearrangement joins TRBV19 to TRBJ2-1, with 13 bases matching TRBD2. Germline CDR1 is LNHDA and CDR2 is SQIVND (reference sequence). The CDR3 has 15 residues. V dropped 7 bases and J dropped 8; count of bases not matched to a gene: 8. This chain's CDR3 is CASTLTSGRWDEQFF. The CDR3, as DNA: TGTGCCAGTACCCTGACTAGCGGGAGGTGGGATGAGCAGTTCTTC. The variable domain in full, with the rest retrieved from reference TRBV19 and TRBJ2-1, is DGGITQSPKYLFRKEGQNVTLSCEQNLNHDAMYWYRQDPGQGLRLIYYSQIVNDFQKGDIAEGYSVSREKKESFPLTVTSAQKNPTAFYLCASTLTSGRWDEQFFGPGTRLTVL.

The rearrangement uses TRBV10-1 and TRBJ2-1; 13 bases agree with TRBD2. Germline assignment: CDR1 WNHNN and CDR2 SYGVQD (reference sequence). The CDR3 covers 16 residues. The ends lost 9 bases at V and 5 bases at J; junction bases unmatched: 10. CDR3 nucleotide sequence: TGCGCCAGACTGCCGGGACTAGCGGGGAACGACAATGAGCAGTTCTTC. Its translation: CARLPGLAGNDNEQFF.

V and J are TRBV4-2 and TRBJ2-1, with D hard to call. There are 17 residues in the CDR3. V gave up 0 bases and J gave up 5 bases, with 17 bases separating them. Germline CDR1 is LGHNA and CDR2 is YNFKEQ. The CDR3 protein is CASSQDRRTQIHNEQFF. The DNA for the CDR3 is TGTGCCAGCAGCCAAGACCGGAGAACCCAAATACACAATGAGCAGTTCTTC.

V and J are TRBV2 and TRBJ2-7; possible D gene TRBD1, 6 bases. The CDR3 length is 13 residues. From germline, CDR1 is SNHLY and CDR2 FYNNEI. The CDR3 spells CASQGPTIYEQYF. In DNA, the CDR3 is TGTGCTTCACAGGGCCCGACGATATACGAGCAGTACTTC.

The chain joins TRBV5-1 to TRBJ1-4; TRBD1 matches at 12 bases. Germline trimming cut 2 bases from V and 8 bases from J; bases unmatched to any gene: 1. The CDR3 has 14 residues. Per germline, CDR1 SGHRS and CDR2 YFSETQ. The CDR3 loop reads CASSLGTGGEKLFF. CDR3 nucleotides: TGCGCCAGCAGCTTAGGGACAGGGGGCGAAAAACTGTTTTTT.

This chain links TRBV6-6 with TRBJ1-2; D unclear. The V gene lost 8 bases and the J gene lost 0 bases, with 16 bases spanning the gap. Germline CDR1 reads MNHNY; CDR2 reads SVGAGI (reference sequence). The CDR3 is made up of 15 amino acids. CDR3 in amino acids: CASLSAETPNYGYTF. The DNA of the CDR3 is TGTGCCAGCCTCAGCGCCGAGACTCCTAACTATGGCTACACCTTC.

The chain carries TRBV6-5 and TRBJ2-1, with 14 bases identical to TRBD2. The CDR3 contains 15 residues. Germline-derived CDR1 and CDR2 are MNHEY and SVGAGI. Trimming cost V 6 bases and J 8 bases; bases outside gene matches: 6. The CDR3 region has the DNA TGTGCCAGCAGGCCCCCGGGACTAGCGGGAGATGAGCAGTTCTTC. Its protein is CASRPPGLAGDEQFF.

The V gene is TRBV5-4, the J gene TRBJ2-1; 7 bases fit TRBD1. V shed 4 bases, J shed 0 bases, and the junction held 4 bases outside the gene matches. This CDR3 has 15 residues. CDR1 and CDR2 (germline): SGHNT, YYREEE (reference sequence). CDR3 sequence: CASSPGTVSYNEQFF. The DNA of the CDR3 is TGTGCCAGCAGCCCCGGGACAGTCTCCTACAATGAGCAGTTCTTC.

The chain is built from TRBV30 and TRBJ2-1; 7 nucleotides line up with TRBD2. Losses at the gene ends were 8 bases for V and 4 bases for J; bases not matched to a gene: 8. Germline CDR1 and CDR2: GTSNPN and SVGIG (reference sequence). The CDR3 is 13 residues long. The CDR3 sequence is CALGGGGYNEQFF. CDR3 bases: TGTGCCCTAGGAGGCGGGGGTTACAATGAGCAGTTCTTC.

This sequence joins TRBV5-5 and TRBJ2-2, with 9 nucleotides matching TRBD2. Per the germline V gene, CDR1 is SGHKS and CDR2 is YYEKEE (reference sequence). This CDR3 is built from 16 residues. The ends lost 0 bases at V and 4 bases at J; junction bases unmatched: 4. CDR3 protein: CASSLVGGGATGELFF. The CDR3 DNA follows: TGTGCCAGCAGCTTGGTGGGCGGGGGGGCCACCGGGGAGCTGTTTTTT. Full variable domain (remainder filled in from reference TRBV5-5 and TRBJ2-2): DAGVTQSPTHLIKTRGQQVTLRCSPISGHKSVSWYQQVLGQGPQFIFQYYEKEERGRGNFPDRFSARQFPNYSSELNVNALLLGDSALYLCASSLVGGGATGELFFGEGSRLTVL.

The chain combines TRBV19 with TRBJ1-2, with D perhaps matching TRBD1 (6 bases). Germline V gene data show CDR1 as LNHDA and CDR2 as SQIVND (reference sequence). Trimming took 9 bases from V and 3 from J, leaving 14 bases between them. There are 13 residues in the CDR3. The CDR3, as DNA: TGTGCCAGACCCCTTACAGGGTACTATGGCTACACCTTC. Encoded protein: CARPLTGYYGYTF.